This T cell receptor beta chain derives from a study of shared clonotypes between healthy human individuals. Terminally differentiated effector memory CD45RA+ cells were left out of the naive CD8 fraction, which was CD45RO-negative and positively selected for CCR7. Genomic DNA of every subset was divided equally among multiple immunoSEQ plates. Method: immunoSEQ multiplex PCR; TCRdb's copy keeps in-frame clones and lacks some. This sample has under 2,000,000 clones, with less than 95% found just once. The CDR3 contains 18 residues. Germline V lookup: CDR1 SGHVS, CDR2 FQNEAQ. Trimming removed 4 bases at V and 8 bases at J, with 29 bases between.

The origin of this receptor is a man younger than 35 in good health. The chain combines TRBV7-8 with TRBJ1-2; possible D gene TRBD1, 6 bases. The sample was naive CD8+ T cells sorted from blood. The CDR3 nucleotides read TGTGCCAGCAGCTCCAACAGGGCACTGCTATTAGTGGCGCCCGGCTACACCTTC. Protein: CASSSNRALLLVAPGYTF.